Shown below are 21 T cell receptor beta chains from a single sample sequenced in a study of cytomegalovirus exposure and HLA in healthy donors. Assay: immunoSEQ multiplex PCR; the TCRdb copy retains only in-frame clones and omits some. The repertoire holds more than 60,000 clones, over 90% seen once, with 4.5% in the top ten. Sequenced sample: PBMCs. The receptors originated from a woman aged 18-35 years in good health and CMV-seropositive.

The chain joins TRBV30 to TRBJ1-1; possibly TRBD1 for D (6 bases). The CDR3 covers 13 residues. Deletions cut 2 bases from V and 1 base from J, with 8 bases between. Per the germline V gene, CDR1 is GTSNPN and CDR2 is SVGIG (reference sequence). The CDR3 loop is CAWSRQENTEAFF. The CDR3 coding sequence is TGTGCCTGGAGTAGACAGGAGAACACTGAAGCTTTCTTT.

The gene calls are TRBV18 and TRBJ1-2; D is ambiguous. This CDR3 region has 12 residues. V was shortened by 2 bases and J by 6 bases, with 7 bases between the two germline ends. Germline values: CDR1 KGHSH, CDR2 LQKENI. In DNA form, the CDR3 reads TGTGCCAGCTCACCAATAGTTGATGGCTACACCTTC. It codes for CASSPIVDGYTF.

The V gene is TRBV27, the J gene TRBJ2-3, with 7 bases lining up with TRBD2. This CDR3 region has 17 residues. V was clipped by 0 bases and J by 4 bases; unmatched bases: 10. Per germline, CDR1 MNHEY and CDR2 SMNVEV (reference sequence). CDR3 in amino acids: CASSLSAGLTGADTQYF. The CDR3 nucleotides are TGTGCCAGCAGTTTATCGGCGGGACTAACGGGCGCAGATACGCAGTATTTT.

In its sample, this clone was seen once. The chain couples TRBV7-9 to TRBJ2-3, with 10 positions matching TRBD1. V was clipped by 4 bases and J by 1 base; unmatched bases: 5. This CDR3 region has 16 residues. Germline lookup yields CDR1 SEHNR and CDR2 FQNEAQ (reference sequence). CDR3 DNA: TGTGCCAGCAGCTCATGGACAGGGGGTGGCACAGATACGCAGTATTTT. Protein sequence: CASSSWTGGGTDTQYF.

CDR3 bases: TGTGCCAGTAGTAACACGGGACAGGGGAGGACTGAAGCTTTCTTT. This encodes CASSNTGQGRTEAFF. The rearrangement joins TRBV19 to TRBJ1-1; 10 nucleotides align to TRBD1. From germline, CDR1 is LNHDA and CDR2 SQIVND (reference sequence). The CDR3 extends over 15 amino acids. After removal of 4 bases from V and 5 bases from J, the junction contained 7 bases not matched to a gene.

This chain links TRBV19 with TRBJ2-1; tentative D call: TRBD2 (6 bases). Germline V gene sequence: CDR1 LNHDA, CDR2 SQIVND (reference sequence). This CDR3 is built from 15 residues. V lost 3 bases to trimming and J lost 7 bases, with 16 bases between them. The CDR3 sequence: CASSIFPGSGNEQFF. The DNA for the CDR3 is TGTGCCAGTAGTATCTTTCCCGGGAGTGGAAATGAGCAGTTCTTC.

This rearrangement joins TRBV9 to TRBJ2-3, with 7 bases identical to TRBD1. The CDR3 has 14 residues. V trimming: 4 bases; J trimming: 2 bases; junction bases outside the gene matches: 4. The germline V gene encodes CDR1 SGDLS and CDR2 YYNGEE. The CDR3 sequence: CASSPGQTTDTQYF. In DNA form, the CDR3 reads TGTGCCAGCAGCCCGGGACAGACCACAGATACGCAGTATTTT.

The rearrangement links TRBV6-5 to TRBJ2-7; TRBD2 aligns across 8 bases. V trimming: 6 bases; J trimming: 2 bases; junction bases outside the gene matches: 9. Germline lookup yields CDR1 MNHEY and CDR2 SVGAGI. This CDR3 contains 15 residues. In nucleotides, the CDR3 is TGTGCCAGCAGACACCCTAGCGGGCCTACCTACGAGCAGTACTTC. Protein sequence: CASRHPSGPTYEQYF.

V and J are TRBV6-5 and TRBJ2-4; 7 bases are a match to TRBD1. Trimming cost V 2 bases and J 0 bases; bases outside gene matches: 1. The CDR3 consists of 15 residues. Germline V gene data show CDR1 as MNHEY and CDR2 as SVGAGI. CDR3 region: CASSYRGLAKNIQYF. As DNA, the CDR3 is TGTGCCAGCAGTTACAGGGGGCTAGCCAAAAACATTCAGTACTTC.

The V gene is TRBV19, the J gene TRBJ2-7; D is possibly TRBD1 (6 bases). This CDR3 has 14 amino acids. Germline CDR1 is LNHDA and CDR2 is SQIVND (reference sequence). The V and J ends lost 7 bases and 1 base respectively, with 14 bases between them. CDR3 sequence reads: CASKGAGESYEQYF. For the CDR3, the DNA is TGTGCCAGTAAGGGCGCAGGGGAATCCTACGAGCAGTACTTC.

The chain employs TRBV12-5 and TRBJ2-3; tentatively, D is TRBD1 (5 bases). The CDR3 covers 17 residues. CDR1 is LGHNT, CDR2 FRNRAP, per germline. Trimming took 6 bases from V and 8 from J, leaving 27 bases between them. DNA for the CDR3: TGTGCTAGTGGCCGGTCGGCAGGGCAAAATTTTGGGGCTACGCAGTATTTT. The encoded protein is CASGRSAGQNFGATQYF.

The rearrangement joins TRBV19 to TRBJ2-7, with a weak D call TRBD2 (5 bases). Trimming removed 5 bases at V and 5 bases at J, with 22 bases between. Per the germline V gene, CDR1 is LNHDA and CDR2 is SQIVND (reference sequence). The CDR3 is made up of 16 amino acids. CDR3 loop: CASSFFGRKGDNEQYF. The CDR3 bases are TGTGCCAGTAGTTTTTTTGGGCGGAAGGGAGACAACGAGCAGTACTTC.

V usage is TRBV30 and J usage is TRBJ1-2, with D maybe TRBD1 (5 bases). The CDR3 is made up of 16 amino acids. V lost 3 bases and J 2 bases, leaving 19 bases between the germline ends. From germline, CDR1 is GTSNPN and CDR2 SVGIG (reference sequence). The CDR3 DNA follows: TGTGCCTGGAGAAAAATCCCCTACAGGACCAACTATGGCTACACCTTC. Its protein is CAWRKIPYRTNYGYTF.

The chain has TRBV27 and TRBJ2-7; 11 bases match TRBD2. This CDR3 comprises 16 residues. Per germline, CDR1 MNHEY and CDR2 SMNVEV (reference sequence). Trimming removed 6 bases from V and 0 bases from J; junction bases left unmatched: 7. CDR3 nucleotides: TGTGCCAGCAGCCCCGGGACTAGCGGAAGCTCCTACGAGCAGTACTTC. Protein product: CASSPGTSGSSYEQYF.

V and J are TRBV19 and TRBJ2-5; 10 positions match TRBD1. CDR1 and CDR2 from the germline V gene are LNHDA and SQIVND (reference sequence). The CDR3 is 13 amino acids. V trimming: 8 bases; J trimming: 3 bases; junction bases outside the gene matches: 3. CDR3 sequence reads: CASAGQGEETQYF. The CDR3 DNA reads TGTGCCAGTGCAGGACAGGGGGAAGAGACCCAGTACTTC.

J is TRBJ1-5 and V is TRBV28, with D possibly TRBD1 on 6 matching bases. Germline V gives CDR1 MDHEN, CDR2 SYDVKM. This CDR3 region has 14 residues. The V end lost 8 bases, the J end lost 6 bases, and 17 bases lay between the germline ends. DNA for the CDR3: TGTGCCAGCTCACTATCTAGGGGGTCTCAGCCCCAGCATTTT. Translation: CASSLSRGSQPQHF.

As regards this clone: The junction and the germline gene differ at one end; a read error may be behind it. The DNA for the CDR3 is TGTGCCAGCAGTCCGCGGACTAGCTACAGTGAGCAGTTCTTC. This translates into CASSPRTSYSEQFF. The rearrangement joins TRBV28 to TRBJ2-1; 8 bases match TRBD2. This CDR3 comprises 14 residues. CDR1 MDHEN and CDR2 SYDVKM come from the germline V gene.

J is TRBJ1-1 and V is TRBV2, with TRBD1 as a possible D gene (5 bases). The germline V gene has CDR1 SNHLY and CDR2 FYNNEI. There are 15 residues in the CDR3. The V gene lost 1 base and the J gene lost 1 base, with 10 bases spanning the gap. Here the CDR3 DNA reads TGTGCCAGCAGTGAAGAGGAGGGGTGGAACACTGAAGCTTTCTTT. Translated, it gives CASSEEEGWNTEAFF.

This clone was counted a few times. Written as DNA, the CDR3 is TGTGCCAGCAGGCCCAAGGGGAACTACGAGCAGTACTTC. It translates to CASRPKGNYEQYF. The chain combines TRBV5-5 with TRBJ2-7; TRBD1 might be the D (5 bases). V gave up 5 bases and J gave up 3 bases, with 12 bases separating them. Germline values: CDR1 SGHKS, CDR2 YYEKEE (reference sequence). The CDR3 has 13 residues.

The chain combines TRBV28 with TRBJ1-1, with TRBD1 identical over 8 bases. The CDR3 is 15 amino acids. V shed 2 bases and J 2 bases; nucleotides not matched to a gene: 4. Germline V gives CDR1 MDHEN, CDR2 SYDVKM. The CDR3 nucleotides read TGTGCCAGCAGTTTAAAGACAGGGGCAAACACTGAAGCTTTCTTT. It yields the protein CASSLKTGANTEAFF. Together with reference TRBV28 and TRBJ1-1, the CDR3 gives the full variable domain: DVKVTQSSRYLVKRTGEKVFLECVQDMDHENMFWYRQDPGLGLRLIYFSYDVKMKEKGDIPEGYSVSREKKERFSLILESASTNQTSMYLCASSLKTGANTEAFFGQGTRLTVV.

The gene calls are TRBV28 and TRBJ2-6; 9 nucleotides align to TRBD1. Germline trimming cut 4 bases from V and 4 bases from J; bases unmatched to any gene: 8. This CDR3 region has 17 residues. CDR1 MDHEN and CDR2 SYDVKM come from the germline V gene. CDR3 nucleotides: TGTGCCAGCAGTTACCGGGACAGGGTATCCGGGGCCAACGTCCTGACTTTC. It is translated as CASSYRDRVSGANVLTF.